This TCR beta chain was retrieved from a study of cytomegalovirus exposure and HLA in healthy donors. For this clone: No antigen is known for it.

General study results and limits: Reports state that TCR beta sequences accurately predicted most subjects' HLA-A and HLA-B alleles. Reported performance of the classifier showed diagnosis of cytomegalovirus status with high specificity and sensitivity.

The J segment lost 5 bases and the V segment lost 3 bases, leaving 7 bases of the junction unmatched. This CDR3 is 14 amino acids long. Germline V gene data show CDR1 as SGDLS and CDR2 as YYNGEE. This PCR relied on a set of 60 Vbeta primers and 13 Jbeta primers. Profiling relied on immunoSEQ multiplex PCR, and the TCRdb table lists in-frame clones only, not all of them. Of 100,000 or so clones detected, 60% to 80% appear once; the ten largest clones hold less than 5%. The chain is built from TRBV9 and TRBJ2-5, with 7 bases identical to TRBD2. The sample comprised PBMCs. The clonotype comes from a woman under 30 in good health and CMV-seropositive. DNA of the CDR3: TGTGCCAGCAGCGCAGGCGGGGGTTGGGAGACCCAGTACTTC. Translation gives CASSAGGGWETQYF.